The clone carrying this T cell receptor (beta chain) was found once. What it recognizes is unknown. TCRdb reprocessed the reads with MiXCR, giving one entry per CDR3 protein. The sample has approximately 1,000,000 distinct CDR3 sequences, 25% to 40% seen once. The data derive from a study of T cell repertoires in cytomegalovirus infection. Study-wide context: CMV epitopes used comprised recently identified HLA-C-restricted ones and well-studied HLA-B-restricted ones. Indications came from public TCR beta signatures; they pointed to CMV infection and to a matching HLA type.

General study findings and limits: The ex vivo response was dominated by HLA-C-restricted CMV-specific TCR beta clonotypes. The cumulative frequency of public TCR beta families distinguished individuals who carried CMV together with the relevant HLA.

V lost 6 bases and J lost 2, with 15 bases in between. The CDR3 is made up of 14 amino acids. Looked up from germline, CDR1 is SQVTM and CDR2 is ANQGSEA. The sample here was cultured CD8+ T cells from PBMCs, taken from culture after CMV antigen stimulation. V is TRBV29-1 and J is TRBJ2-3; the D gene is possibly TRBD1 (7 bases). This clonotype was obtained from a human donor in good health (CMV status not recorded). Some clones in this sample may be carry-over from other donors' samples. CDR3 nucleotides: TGCAGCGTCCCGGCGGGACAGTTCACAGATACGCAGTATTTT. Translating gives CSVPAGQFTDTQYF.